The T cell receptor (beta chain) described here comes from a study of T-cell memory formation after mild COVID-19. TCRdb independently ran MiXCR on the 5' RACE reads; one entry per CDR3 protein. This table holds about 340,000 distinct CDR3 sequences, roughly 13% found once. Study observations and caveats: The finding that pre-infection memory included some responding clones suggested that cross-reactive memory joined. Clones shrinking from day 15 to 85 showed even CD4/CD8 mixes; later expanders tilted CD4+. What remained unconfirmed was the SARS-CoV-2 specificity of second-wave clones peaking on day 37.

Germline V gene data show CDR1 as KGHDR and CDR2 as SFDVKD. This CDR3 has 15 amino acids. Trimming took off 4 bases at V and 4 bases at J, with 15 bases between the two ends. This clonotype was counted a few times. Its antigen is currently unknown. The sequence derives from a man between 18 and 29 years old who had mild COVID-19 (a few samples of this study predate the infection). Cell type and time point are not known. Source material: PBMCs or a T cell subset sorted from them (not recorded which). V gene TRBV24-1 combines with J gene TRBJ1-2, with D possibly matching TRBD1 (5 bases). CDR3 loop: CATSEFRDGGYGYTF. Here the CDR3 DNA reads TGTGCCACCAGTGAGTTCAGGGATGGGGGCTATGGCTACACCTTC.